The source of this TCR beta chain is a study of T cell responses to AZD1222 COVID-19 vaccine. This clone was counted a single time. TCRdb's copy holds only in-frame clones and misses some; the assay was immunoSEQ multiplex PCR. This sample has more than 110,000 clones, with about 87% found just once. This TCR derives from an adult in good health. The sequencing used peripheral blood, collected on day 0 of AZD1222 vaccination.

The CDR3 DNA reads TGTGCCAGTAGCGGGATTGCGAATTCACCCCTCCACTTT. As protein: CASSGIANSPLHF. The chain combines TRBV19 with TRBJ1-6, with unresolved D. Trimming cost V 6 bases and J 7 bases, with 10 bases left between them. This CDR3 spans 13 amino acids. The germline V gene has CDR1 LNHDA and CDR2 SQIVND (reference sequence).